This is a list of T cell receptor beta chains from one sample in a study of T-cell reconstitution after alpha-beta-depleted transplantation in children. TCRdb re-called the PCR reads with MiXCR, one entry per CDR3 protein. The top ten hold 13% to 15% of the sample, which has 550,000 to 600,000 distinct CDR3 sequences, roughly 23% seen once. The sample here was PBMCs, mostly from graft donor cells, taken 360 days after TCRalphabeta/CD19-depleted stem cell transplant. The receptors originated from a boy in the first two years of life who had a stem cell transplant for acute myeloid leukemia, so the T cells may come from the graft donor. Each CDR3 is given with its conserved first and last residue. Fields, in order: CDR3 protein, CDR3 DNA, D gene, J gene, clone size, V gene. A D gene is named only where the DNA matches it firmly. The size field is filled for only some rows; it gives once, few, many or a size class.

cdr3_aa: CSVDGGLGTSSYEQYF
cdr3_nt: TGCAGCGTTGACGGGGGATTGGGGACTAGCTCCTACGAGCAGTACTTC
d_call: TRBD2
j_call: TRBJ2-7
clone_size: many
v_call: TRBV29-1

cdr3_aa: CASNLLGGTYEQYF
cdr3_nt: TGTGCCAGCAACCTACTTGGGGGGACCTACGAGCAGTACTTC
d_call: NA
j_call: TRBJ2-7
clone_size: NA
v_call: TRBV7-2

cdr3_aa: CSARDPSPNTGELFF
cdr3_nt: TGCAGTGCTAGAGACCCGTCCCCGAACACCGGGGAGCTGTTTTTT
d_call: NA
j_call: TRBJ2-2
clone_size: few
v_call: TRBV20-1

cdr3_aa: CASSYHRRTSTDTQYF
cdr3_nt: TGTGCCAGCAGTTACCATCGACGGACTAGCACAGATACGCAGTATTTT
d_call: NA
j_call: TRBJ2-3
clone_size: few
v_call: TRBV6-5

cdr3_aa: CASSRPDREQYF
cdr3_nt: TGTGCCAGCAGCAGGCCGGATAGGGAGCAGTACTTC
d_call: NA
j_call: TRBJ2-7
clone_size: many
v_call: TRBV27

cdr3_aa: CASSFRLGHEQFF
cdr3_nt: TGTGCCAGCAGCTTCCGACTAGGCCATGAGCAGTTCTTC
d_call: NA
j_call: TRBJ2-1
clone_size: many
v_call: TRBV7-9

cdr3_aa: CASSPGLAGVADTQYF
cdr3_nt: TGTGCCAGCAGCCCGGGACTAGCGGGGGTGGCGGATACGCAGTATTTT
d_call: TRBD2
j_call: TRBJ2-3
clone_size: NA
v_call: TRBV7-9

cdr3_aa: CASSEDRTASYGYTF
cdr3_nt: TGTGCCAGCAGTGAAGATAGGACAGCCTCCTATGGCTACACCTTC
d_call: NA
j_call: TRBJ1-2
clone_size: NA
v_call: TRBV2

cdr3_aa: CASSLQAGWYQETQYF
cdr3_nt: TGTGCCAGCAGCTTGCAAGCGGGGTGGTACCAAGAGACCCAGTACTTC
d_call: TRBD2
j_call: TRBJ2-5
clone_size: NA
v_call: TRBV5-6

cdr3_aa: CASSPRIEAYEQYF
cdr3_nt: TGTGCCAGCAGCCCTCGGATAGAAGCCTACGAGCAGTACTTC
d_call: NA
j_call: TRBJ2-7
clone_size: NA
v_call: TRBV9

cdr3_aa: CASMGRGSGPQETQYF
cdr3_nt: TGCGCCAGCATGGGCCGGGGGTCAGGGCCACAAGAGACCCAGTACTTC
d_call: NA
j_call: TRBJ2-5
clone_size: many
v_call: TRBV5-1

cdr3_aa: CASSYSGDRESYEQYF
cdr3_nt: TGTGCCAGCAGTTACTCGGGGGACAGGGAAAGCTACGAGCAGTACTTC
d_call: TRBD1
j_call: TRBJ2-7
clone_size: NA
v_call: TRBV6-5

cdr3_aa: CASSLGGYYGYTF
cdr3_nt: TGTGCCAGCAGTTTAGGGGGTTACTATGGCTACACCTTC
d_call: NA
j_call: TRBJ1-2
clone_size: many
v_call: TRBV12-3/TRBV12-4